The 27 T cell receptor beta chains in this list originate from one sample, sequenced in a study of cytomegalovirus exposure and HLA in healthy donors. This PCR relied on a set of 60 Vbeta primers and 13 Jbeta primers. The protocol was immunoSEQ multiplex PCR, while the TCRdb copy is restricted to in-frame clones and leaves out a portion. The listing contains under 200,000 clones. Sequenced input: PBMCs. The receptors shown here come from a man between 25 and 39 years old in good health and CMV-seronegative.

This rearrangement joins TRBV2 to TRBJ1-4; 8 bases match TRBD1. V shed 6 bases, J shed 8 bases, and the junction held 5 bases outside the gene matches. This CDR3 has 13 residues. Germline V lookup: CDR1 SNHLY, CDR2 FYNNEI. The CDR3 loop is CASRVGQGEKLFF. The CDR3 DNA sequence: TGTGCCAGCAGGGTCGGACAGGGCGAAAAACTGTTTTTT.

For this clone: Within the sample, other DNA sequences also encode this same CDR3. Here the CDR3 DNA reads TGTGCCAGTAGTATAGTGACAGGCGGGAGCAATCAGCCCCAGCATTTT. Translation: CASSIVTGGSNQPQHF. The J gene is TRBJ1-5, the V gene TRBV19, with a weak D call TRBD1 (6 bases). V lost 1 base and J 1 base, leaving 11 bases between the germline ends. The CDR3 runs 16 residues. CDR1 is LNHDA, CDR2 SQIVND, per germline (reference sequence). Variable domain in full (rest from reference TRBV19 and TRBJ1-5): DGGITQSPKYLFRKEGQNVTLSCEQNLNHDAMYWYRQDPGQGLRLIYYSQIVNDFQKGDIAEGYSVSREKKESFPLTVTSAQKNPTAFYLCASSIVTGGSNQPQHFGDGTRLSIL.

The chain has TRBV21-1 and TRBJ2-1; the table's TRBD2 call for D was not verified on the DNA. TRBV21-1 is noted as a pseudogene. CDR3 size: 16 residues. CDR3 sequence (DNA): TGTGCCAGCAGCAATTGGGAGCGGGAGACAGAGGGTGAGCAGTTCTTC. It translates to CASSNWERETEGEQFF.

This chain's CDR3 is CASREGSCTEAFF. DNA for the CDR3: TGTGCCAGCAGGGAGGGAAGTTGCACTGAAGCTTTCTTT. J is TRBJ1-1 and V is TRBV19; a possible D gene is TRBD1 (5 bases). Germline assignment: CDR1 LNHDA and CDR2 SQIVND (reference sequence). Trimming took off 9 bases at V and 4 bases at J, with 15 bases between the two ends. This CDR3 is built from 13 residues.

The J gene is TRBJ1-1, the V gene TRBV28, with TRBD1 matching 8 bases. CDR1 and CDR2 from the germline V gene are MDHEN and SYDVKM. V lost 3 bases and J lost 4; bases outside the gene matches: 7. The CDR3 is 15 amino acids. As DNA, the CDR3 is TGTGCCAGCAGTTTGACAAGACAGGGGATCACTGAAGCTTTCTTT. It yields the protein CASSLTRQGITEAFF.

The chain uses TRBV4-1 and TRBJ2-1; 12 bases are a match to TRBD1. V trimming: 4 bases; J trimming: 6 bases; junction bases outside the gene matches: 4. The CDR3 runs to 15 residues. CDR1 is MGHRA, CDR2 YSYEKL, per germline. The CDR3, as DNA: TGCGCCAGCAGCCTCCAGGGACAGGGGGCCAATGAGCAGTTCTTC. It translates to CASSLQGQGANEQFF.

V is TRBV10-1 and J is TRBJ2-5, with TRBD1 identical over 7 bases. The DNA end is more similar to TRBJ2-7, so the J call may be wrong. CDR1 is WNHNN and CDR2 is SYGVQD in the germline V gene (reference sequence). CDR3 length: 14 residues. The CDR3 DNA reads TGCGCCAGCAGTGAGTCGGGACAGACCTACGAGCAGTACTTC. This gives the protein CASSESGQTYEQYF.

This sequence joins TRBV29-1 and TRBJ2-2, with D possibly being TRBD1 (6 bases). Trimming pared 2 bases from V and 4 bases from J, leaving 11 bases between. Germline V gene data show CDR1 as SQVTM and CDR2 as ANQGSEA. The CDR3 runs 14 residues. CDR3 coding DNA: TGCAGCGTTGAACAGGGGTTCGGCACCGGGGAGCTGTTTTTT. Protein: CSVEQGFGTGELFF.

The CDR3 reads CASGGQVLSGNTIYF. The CDR3 DNA sequence: TGTGCCAGCGGGGGACAGGTACTCTCTGGAAACACCATATATTTT. The chain carries TRBV9 and TRBJ1-3; TRBD1 aligns across 8 bases. CDR1 SGDLS and CDR2 YYNGEE come from the germline V gene. Losses at the gene ends were 7 bases for V and 0 bases for J; bases not matched to a gene: 6. The CDR3 has 15 amino acids.

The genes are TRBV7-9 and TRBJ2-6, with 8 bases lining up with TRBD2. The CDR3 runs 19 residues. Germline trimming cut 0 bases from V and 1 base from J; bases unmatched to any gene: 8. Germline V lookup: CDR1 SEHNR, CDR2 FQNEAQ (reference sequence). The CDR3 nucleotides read TGTGCCAGCAGCTTAGCCGGGAGGGGCTTAAGGTCTGGGGCCAACGTCCTGACTTTC. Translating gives CASSLAGRGLRSGANVLTF.

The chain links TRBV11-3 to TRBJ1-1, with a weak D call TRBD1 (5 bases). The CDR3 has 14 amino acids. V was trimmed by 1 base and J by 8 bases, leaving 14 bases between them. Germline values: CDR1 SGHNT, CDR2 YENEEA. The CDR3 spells CASSLGGRRGEAFF. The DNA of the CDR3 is TGTGCCAGCAGCTTAGGGGGCAGGAGGGGCGAAGCTTTCTTT.

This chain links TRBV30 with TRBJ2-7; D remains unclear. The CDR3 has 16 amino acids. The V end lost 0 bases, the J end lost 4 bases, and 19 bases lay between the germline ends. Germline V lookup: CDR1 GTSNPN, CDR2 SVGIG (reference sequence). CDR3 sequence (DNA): TGTGCCTGGAGTGTACTCGGTGGGCAGTCCGCTTACGAGCAGTACTTC. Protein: CAWSVLGGQSAYEQYF.

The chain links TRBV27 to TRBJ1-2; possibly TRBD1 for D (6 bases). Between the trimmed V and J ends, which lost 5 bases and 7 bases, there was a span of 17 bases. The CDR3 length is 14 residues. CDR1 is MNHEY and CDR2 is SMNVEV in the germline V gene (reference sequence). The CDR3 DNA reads TGTGCCAGCAGTCGGGAGGGGGGATTCTCTGGCTACACCTTC. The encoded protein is CASSREGGFSGYTF.

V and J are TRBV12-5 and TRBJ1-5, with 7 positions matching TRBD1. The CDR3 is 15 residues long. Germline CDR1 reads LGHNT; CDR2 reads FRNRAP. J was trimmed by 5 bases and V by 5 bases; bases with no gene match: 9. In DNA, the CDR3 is TGTGCTAGTGGTCCACACAATACAGGGGATCAGCCCCAGCATTTT. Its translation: CASGPHNTGDQPQHF.

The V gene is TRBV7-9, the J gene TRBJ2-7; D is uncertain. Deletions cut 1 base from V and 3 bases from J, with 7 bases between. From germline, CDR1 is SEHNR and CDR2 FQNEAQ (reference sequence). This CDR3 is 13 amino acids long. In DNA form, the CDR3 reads TGTGCCAGCAGCTTAGGACAAATCTACGAGCAGTACTTC. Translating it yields CASSLGQIYEQYF.

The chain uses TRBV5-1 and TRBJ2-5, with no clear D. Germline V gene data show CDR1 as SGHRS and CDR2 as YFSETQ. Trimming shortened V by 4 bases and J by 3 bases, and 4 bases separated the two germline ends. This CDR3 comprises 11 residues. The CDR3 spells CASSIEETQYF. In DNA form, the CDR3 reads TGCGCCAGCAGCATCGAAGAGACCCAGTACTTC.

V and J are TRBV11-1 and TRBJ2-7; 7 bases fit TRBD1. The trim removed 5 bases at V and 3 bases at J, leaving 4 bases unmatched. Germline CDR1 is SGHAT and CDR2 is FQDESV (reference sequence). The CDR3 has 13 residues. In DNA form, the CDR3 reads TGTGCCAGCAGCGAATCAGGGGGCTACGAGCAGTACTTC. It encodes CASSESGGYEQYF.

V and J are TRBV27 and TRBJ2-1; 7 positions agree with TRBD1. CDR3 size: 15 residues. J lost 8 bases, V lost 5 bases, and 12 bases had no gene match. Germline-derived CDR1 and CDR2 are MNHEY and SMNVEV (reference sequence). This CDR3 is CASSREPQGLDEQFF. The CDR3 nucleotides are TGTGCCAGCAGTCGCGAACCACAGGGGTTGGATGAGCAGTTCTTC.

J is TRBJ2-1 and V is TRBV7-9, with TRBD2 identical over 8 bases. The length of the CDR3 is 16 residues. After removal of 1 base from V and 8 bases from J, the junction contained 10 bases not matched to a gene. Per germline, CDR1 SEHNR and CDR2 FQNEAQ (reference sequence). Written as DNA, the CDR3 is TGTGCCAGCAGCTTAGATTCCGGGACTAGTAGCTATGAGCAGTTCTTC. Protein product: CASSLDSGTSSYEQFF.

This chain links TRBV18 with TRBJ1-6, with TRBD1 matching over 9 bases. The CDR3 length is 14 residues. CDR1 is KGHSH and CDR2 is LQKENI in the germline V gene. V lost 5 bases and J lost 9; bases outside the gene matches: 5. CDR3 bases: TGTGCCAGCTCATCGGGACAGGGAGGTTCACCCCTCCACTTT. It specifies CASSSGQGGSPLHF.

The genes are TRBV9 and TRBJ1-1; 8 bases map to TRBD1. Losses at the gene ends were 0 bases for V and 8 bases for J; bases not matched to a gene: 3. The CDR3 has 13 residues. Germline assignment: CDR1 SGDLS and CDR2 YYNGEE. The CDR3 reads CASSVVTGGEAFF. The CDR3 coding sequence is TGTGCCAGCAGCGTAGTCACAGGGGGAGAAGCTTTCTTT. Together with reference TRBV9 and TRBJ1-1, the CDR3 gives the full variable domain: DSGVTQTPKHLITATGQRVTLRCSPRSGDLSVYWYQQSLDQGLQFLIQYYNGEERAKGNILERFSAQQFPDLHSELNLSSLELGDSALYFCASSVVTGGEAFFGQGTRLTVV.

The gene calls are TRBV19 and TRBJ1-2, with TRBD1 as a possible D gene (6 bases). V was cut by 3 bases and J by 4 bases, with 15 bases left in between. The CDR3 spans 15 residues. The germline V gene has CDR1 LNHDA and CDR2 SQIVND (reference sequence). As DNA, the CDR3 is TGTGCCAGTAGTATGATGAGGACAGTCCCCTATGGCTACACCTTC. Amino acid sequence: CASSMMRTVPYGYTF.

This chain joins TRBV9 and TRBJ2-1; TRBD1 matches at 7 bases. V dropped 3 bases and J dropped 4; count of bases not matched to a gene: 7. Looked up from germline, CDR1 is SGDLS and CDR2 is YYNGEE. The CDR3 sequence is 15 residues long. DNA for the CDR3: TGTGCCAGCAGCGGAGGAACGGGACAGTACAATGAGCAGTTCTTC. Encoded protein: CASSGGTGQYNEQFF.

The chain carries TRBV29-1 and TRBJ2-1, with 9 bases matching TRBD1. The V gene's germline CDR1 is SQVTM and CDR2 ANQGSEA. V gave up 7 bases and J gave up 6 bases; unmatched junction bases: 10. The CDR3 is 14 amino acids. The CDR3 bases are TGCAGCGGGGGACAGGGAGAGGGCCTCAATGAGCAGTTCTTC. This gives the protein CSGGQGEGLNEQFF.

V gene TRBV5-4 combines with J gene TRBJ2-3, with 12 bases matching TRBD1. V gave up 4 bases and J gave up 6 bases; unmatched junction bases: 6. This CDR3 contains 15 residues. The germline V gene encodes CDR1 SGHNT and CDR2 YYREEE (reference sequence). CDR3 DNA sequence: TGTGCCAGCAGCCCCGGGACAGGGGGCTTTGATACGCAGTATTTT. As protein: CASSPGTGGFDTQYF.

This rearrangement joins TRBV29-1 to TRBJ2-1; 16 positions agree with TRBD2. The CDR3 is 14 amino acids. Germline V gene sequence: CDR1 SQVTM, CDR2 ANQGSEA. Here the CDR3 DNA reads TGCAGGGGGACTAGCGGGGGGGCTGGGAATGAGCAGTTCTTC. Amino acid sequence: CRGTSGGAGNEQFF.

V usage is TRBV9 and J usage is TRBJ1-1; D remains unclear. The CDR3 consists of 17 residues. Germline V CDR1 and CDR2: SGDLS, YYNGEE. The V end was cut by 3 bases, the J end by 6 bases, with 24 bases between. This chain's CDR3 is CASSAQFLTLSRAEAFF. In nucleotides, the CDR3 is TGTGCCAGCAGCGCCCAGTTTTTGACCCTTTCGAGGGCTGAAGCTTTCTTT.